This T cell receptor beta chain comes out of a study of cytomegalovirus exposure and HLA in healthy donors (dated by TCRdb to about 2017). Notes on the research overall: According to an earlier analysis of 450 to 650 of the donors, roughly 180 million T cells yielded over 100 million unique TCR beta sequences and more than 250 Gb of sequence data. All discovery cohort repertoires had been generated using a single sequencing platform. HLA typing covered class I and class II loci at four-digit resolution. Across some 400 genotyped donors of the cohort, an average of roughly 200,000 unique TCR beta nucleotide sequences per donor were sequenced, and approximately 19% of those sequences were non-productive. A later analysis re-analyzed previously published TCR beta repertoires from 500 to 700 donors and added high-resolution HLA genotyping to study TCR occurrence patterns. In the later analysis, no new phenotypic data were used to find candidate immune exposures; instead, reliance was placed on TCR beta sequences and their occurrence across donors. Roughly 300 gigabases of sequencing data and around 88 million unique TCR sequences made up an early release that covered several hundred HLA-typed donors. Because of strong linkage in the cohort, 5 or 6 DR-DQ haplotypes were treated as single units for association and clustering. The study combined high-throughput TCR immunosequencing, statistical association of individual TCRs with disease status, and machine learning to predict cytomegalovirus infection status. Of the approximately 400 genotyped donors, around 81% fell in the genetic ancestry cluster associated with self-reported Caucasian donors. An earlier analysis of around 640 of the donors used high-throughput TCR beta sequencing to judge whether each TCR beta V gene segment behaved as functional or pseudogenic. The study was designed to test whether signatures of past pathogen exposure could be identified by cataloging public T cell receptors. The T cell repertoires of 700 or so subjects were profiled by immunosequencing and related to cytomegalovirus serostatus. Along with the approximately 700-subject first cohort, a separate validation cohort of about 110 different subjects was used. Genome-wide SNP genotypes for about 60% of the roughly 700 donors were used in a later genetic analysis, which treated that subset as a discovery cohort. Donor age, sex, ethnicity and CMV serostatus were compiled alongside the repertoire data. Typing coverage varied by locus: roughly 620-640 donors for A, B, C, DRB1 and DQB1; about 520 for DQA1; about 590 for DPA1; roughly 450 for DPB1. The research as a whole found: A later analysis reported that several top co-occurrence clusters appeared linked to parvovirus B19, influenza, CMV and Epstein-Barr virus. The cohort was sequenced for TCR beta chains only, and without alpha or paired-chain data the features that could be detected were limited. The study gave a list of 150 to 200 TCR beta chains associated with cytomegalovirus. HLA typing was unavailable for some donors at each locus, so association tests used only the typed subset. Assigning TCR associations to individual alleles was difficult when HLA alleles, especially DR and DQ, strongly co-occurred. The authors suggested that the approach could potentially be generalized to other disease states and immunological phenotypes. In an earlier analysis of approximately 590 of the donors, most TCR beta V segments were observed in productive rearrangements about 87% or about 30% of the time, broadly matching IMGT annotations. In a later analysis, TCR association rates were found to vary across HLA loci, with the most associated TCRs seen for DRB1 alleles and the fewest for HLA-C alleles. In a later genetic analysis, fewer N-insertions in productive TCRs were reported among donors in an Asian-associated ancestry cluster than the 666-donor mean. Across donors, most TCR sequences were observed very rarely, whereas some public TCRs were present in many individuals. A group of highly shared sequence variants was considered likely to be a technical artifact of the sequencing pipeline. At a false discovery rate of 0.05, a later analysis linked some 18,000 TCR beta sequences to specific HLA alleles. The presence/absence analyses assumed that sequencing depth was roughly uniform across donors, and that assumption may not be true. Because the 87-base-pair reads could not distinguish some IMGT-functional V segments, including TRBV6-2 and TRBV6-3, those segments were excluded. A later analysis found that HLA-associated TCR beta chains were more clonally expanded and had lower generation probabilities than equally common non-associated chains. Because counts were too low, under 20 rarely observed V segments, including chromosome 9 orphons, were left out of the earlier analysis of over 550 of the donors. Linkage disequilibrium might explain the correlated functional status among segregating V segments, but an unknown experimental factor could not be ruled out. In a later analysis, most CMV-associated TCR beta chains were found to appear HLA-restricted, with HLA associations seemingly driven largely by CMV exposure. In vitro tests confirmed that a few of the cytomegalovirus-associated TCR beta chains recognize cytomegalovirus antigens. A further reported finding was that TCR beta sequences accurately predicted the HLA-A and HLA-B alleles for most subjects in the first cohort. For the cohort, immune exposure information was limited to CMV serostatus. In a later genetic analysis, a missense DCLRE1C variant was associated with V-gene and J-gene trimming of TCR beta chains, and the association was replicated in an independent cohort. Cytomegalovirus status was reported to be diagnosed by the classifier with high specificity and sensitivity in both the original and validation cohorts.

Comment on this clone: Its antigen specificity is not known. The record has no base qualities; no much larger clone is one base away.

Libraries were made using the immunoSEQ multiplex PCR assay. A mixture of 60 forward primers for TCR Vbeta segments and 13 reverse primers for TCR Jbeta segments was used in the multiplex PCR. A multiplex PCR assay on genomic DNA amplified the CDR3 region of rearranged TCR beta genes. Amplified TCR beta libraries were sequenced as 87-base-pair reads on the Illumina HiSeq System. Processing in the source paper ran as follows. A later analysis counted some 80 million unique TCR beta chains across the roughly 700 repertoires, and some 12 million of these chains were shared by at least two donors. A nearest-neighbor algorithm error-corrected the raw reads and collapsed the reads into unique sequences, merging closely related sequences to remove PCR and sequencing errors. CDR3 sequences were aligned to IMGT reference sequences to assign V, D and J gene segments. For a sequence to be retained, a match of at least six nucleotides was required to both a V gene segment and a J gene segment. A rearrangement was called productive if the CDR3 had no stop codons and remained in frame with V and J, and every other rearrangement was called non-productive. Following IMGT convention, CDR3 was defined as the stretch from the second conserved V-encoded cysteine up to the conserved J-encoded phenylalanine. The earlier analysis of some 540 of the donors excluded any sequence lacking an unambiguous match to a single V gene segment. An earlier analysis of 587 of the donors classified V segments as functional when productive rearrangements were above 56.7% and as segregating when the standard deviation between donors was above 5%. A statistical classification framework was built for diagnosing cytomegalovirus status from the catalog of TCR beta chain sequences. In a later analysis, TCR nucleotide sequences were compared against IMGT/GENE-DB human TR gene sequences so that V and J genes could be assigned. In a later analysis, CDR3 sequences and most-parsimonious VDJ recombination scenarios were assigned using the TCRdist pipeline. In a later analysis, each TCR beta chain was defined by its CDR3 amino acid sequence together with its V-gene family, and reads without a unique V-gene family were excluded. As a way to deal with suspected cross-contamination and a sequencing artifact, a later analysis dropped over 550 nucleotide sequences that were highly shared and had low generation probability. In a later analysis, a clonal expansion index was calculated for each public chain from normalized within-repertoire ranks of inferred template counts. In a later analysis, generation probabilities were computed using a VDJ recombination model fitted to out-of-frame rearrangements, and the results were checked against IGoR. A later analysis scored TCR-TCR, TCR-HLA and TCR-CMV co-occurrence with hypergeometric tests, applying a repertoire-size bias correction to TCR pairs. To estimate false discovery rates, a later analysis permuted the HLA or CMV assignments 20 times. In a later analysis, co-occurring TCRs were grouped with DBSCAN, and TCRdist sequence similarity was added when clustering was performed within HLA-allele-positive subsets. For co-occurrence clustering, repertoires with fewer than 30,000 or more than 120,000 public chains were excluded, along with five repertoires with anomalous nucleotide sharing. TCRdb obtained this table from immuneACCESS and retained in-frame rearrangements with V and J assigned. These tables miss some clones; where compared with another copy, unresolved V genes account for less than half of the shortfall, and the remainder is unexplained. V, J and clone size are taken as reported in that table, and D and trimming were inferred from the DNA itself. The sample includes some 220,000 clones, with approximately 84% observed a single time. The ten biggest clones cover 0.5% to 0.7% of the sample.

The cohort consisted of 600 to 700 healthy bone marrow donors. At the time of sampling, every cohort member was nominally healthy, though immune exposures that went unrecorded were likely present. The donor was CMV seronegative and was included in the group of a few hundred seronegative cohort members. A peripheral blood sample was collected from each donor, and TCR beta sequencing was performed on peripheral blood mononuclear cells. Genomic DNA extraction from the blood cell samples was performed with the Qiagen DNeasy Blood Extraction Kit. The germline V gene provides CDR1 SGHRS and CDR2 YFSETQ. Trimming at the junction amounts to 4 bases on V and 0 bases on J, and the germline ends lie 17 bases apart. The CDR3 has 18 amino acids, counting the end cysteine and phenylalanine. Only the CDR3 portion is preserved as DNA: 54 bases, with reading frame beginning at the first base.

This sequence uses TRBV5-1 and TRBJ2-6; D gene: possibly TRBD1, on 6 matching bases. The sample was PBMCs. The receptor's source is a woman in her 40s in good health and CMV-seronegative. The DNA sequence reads TGCGCCAGCAGCCCTGTGACAGGATCCACCTCTGGGGCCAACGTCCTGACTTTC. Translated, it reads CASSPVTGSTSGANVLTF.